Listed here is a single TCR beta chain. This sample is part of a study of blood T cell repertoires in COVID-19. About the study: Samples of COVID-19 (acute and convalescent) were obtained from the United States, Italy and Spain. From T cells, B-cell-depleted T cells, or PBMCs came the material, which was cDNA or gDNA.

Clones were read by immunoSEQ multiplex PCR, and TCRdb kept only the in-frame ones, dropping some. The profile shows around 99,000 clones, roughly nine tenths of them singletons. Sequencing input: peripheral blood. This sequence was found in a man in his fifties or sixties with acute or convalescent COVID-19.

The DNA of the CDR3 is TGTGCCAGCAGTTTTGGCGGGAGGGCCGCAGATACGCAGTATTTT. As protein: CASSFGGRAADTQYF. V and J are TRBV28 and TRBJ2-3; the match to TRBD2 covers 9 bases. The CDR3 runs to 15 residues. Losses at the gene ends were 3 bases for V and 4 bases for J; bases not matched to a gene: 5. CDR1 is MDHEN, CDR2 SYDVKM, per germline. Full variable domain (missing parts from reference TRBV28 and TRBJ2-3): DVKVTQSSRYLVKRTGEKVFLECVQDMDHENMFWYRQDPGLGLRLIYFSYDVKMKEKGDIPEGYSVSREKKERFSLILESASTNQTSMYLCASSFGGRAADTQYFGPGTRLTVL.